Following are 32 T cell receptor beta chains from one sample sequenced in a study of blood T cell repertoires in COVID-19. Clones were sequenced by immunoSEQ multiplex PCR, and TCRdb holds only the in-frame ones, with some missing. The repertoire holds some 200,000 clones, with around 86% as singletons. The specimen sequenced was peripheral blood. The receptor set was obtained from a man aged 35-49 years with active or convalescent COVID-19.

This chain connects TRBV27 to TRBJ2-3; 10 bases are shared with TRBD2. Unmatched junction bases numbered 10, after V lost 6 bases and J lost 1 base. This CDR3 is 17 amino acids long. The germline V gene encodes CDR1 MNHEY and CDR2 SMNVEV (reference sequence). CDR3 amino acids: CASRIGERGGRTDTQYF. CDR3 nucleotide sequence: TGTGCCAGCAGAATAGGGGAGCGGGGGGGCCGCACAGATACGCAGTATTTT.

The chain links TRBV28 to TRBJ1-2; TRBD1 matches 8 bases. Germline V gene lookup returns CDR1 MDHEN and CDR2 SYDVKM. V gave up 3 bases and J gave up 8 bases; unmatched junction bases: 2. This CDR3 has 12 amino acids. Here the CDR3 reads CASSFRGRGYTF. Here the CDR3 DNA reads TGTGCCAGCAGTTTCAGGGGGCGAGGCTACACCTTC.

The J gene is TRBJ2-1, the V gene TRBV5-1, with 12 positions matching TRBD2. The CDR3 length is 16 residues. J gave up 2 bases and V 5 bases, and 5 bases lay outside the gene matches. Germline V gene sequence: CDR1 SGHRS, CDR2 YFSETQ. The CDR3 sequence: CASRLLAGGAYNEQFF. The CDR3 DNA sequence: TGCGCCAGCAGACTACTAGCGGGGGGCGCCTACAATGAGCAGTTCTTC.

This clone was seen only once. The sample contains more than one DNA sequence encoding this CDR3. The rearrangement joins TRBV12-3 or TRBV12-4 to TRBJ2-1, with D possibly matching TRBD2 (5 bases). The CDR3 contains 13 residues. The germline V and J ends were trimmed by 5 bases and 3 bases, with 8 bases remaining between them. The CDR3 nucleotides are TGTGCCAGCAGTCCGGGGTTCTACAATGAGCAGTTCTTC. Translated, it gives CASSPGFYNEQFF.

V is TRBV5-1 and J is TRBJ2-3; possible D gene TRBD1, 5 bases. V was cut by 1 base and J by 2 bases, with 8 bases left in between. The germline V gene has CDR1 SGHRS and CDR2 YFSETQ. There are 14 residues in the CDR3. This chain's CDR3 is CASSLTGATDTQYF. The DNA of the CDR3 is TGCGCCAGCAGCTTGACTGGGGCCACAGATACGCAGTATTTT.

The chain's CDR3 is CASSVVSGGYNEQFF. The CDR3 region has the DNA TGTGCCAGCAGCGTAGTTAGCGGGGGTTACAATGAGCAGTTCTTC. V is TRBV9 and J is TRBJ2-1; TRBD2 matches 9 bases. V lost 0 bases, J lost 4 bases, and 2 bases stayed unmatched. CDR3 length: 15 amino acids. Germline CDR1 and CDR2: SGDLS and YYNGEE.

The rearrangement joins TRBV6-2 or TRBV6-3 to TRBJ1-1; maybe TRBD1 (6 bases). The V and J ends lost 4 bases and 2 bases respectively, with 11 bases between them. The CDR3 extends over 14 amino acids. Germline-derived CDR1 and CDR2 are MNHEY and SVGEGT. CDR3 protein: CASSSDRPNTEAFF. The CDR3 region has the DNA TGTGCCAGCAGTTCCGACAGGCCCAACACTGAAGCTTTCTTT.

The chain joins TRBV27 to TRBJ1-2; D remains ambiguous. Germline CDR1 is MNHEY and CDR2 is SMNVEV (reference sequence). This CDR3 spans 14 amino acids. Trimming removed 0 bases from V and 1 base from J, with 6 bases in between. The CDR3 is CASSLSPGNYGYTF. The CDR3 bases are TGTGCCAGCAGTTTATCGCCCGGTAACTATGGCTACACCTTC.

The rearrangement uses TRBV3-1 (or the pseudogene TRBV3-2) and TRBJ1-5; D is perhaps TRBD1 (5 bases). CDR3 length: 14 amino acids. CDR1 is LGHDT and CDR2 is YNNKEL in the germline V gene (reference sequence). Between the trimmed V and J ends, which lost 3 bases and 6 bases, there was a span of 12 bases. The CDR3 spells CASSQKGMGQPQHF. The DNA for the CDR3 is TGTGCCAGCAGCCAGAAGGGGATGGGTCAGCCCCAGCATTTT.

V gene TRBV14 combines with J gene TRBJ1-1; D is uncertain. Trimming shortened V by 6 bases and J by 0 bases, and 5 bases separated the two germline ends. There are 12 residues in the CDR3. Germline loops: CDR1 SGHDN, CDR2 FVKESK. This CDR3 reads CASSTVNTEAFF. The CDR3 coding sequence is TGTGCCAGCAGTACAGTGAACACTGAAGCTTTCTTT.

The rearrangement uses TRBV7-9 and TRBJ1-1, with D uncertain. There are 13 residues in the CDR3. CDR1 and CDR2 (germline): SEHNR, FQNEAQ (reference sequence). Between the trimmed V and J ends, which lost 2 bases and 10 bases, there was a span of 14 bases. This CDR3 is CASSLLQLDRAFF. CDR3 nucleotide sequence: TGTGCCAGCAGCTTACTACAGTTGGATCGAGCTTTCTTT.

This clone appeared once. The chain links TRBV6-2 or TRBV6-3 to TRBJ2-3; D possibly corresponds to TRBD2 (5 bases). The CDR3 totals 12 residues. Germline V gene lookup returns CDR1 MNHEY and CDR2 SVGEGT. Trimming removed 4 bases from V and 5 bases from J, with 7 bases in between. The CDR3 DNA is TGTGCCAGCAGTTGGACTGGAGATACGCAGTATTTT. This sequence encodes CASSWTGDTQYF.

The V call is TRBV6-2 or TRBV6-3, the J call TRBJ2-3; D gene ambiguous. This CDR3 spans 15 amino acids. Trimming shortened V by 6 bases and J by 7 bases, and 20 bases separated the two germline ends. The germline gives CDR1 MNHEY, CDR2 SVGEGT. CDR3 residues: CASSVPLQVFNTQYF. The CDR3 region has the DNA TGTGCCAGCAGCGTACCGCTTCAGGTTTTTAATACGCAGTATTTT.

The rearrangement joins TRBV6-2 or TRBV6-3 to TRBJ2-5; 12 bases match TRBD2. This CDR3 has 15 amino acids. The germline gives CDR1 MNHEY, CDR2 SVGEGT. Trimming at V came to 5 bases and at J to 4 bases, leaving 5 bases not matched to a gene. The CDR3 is CASSPGTSGRETQYF. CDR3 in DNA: TGTGCCAGCAGTCCCGGGACTAGCGGGCGAGAGACCCAGTACTTC.

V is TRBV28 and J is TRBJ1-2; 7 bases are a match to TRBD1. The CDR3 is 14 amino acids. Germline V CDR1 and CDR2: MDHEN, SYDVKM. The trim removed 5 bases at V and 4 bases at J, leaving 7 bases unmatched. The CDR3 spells CASSPTGYGYGYTF. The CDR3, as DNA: TGTGCCAGCAGTCCGACAGGGTACGGCTATGGCTACACCTTC.

CDR3 protein: CASSSSGGVEQYF. CDR3 DNA: TGTGCCAGCAGCTCCAGTGGGGGGGTCGAGCAGTACTTC. The chain couples TRBV5-6 to TRBJ2-7; 7 bases are a match to TRBD2. CDR1 is SGHDT, CDR2 YYEEEE, per germline. V gave up 3 bases and J gave up 6 bases; unmatched junction bases: 6. This CDR3 is 13 amino acids long.

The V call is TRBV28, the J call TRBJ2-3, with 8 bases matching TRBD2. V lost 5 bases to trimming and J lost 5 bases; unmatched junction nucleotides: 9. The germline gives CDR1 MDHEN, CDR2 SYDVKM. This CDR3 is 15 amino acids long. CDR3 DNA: TGTGCCAGCAGTGGCCGGGGACTAGGAATAGATACGCAGTATTTT. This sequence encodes CASSGRGLGIDTQYF.

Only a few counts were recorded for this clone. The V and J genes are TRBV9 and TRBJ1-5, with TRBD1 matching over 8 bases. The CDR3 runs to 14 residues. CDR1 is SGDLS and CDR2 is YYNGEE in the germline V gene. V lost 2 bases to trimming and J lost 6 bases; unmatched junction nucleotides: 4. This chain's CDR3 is CASSVQGQGQPQHF. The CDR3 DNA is TGTGCCAGCAGCGTTCAAGGACAGGGTCAGCCCCAGCATTTT.

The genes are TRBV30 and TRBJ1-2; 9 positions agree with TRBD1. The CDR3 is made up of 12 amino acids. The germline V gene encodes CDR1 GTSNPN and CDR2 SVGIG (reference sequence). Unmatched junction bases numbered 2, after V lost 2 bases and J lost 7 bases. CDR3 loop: CAWSRQGGGYTF. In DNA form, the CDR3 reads TGTGCCTGGAGTCGACAGGGGGGTGGCTACACCTTC. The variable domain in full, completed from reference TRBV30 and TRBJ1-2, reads SQTIHQWPATLVQPVGSPLSLECTVEGTSNPNLYWYRQAAGRGLQLLFYSVGIGQISSEVPQNLSASRPQDRQFILSSKKLLLSDSGFYLCAWSRQGGGYTFGSGTRLTVV.

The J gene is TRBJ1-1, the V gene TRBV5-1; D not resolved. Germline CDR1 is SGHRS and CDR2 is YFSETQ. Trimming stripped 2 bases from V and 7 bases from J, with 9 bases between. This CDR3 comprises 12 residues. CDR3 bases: TGCGCCAGCAGCTTTGGAGATAATGAAGCTTTCTTT. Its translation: CASSFGDNEAFF.

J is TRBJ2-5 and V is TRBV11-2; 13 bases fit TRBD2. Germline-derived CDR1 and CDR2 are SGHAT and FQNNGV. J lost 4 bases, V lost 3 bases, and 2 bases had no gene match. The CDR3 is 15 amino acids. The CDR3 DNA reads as TGTGCCAGCAGCTTGCGACTAGCGGGGGGAGAGACCCAGTACTTC. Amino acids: CASSLRLAGGETQYF.

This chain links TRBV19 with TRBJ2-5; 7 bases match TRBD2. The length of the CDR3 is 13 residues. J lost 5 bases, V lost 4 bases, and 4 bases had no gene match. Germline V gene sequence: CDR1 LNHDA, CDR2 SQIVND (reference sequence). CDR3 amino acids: CASSKVSGETQYF. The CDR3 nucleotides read TGTGCCAGTAGTAAGGTTAGCGGGGAGACCCAGTACTTC.

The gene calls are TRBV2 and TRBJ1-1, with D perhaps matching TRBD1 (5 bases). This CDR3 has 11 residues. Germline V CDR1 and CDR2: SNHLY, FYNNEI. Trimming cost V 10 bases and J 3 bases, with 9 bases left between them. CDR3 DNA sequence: TGTGCCACCACGACAGACACTGAAGCTTTCTTT. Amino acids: CATTTDTEAFF.

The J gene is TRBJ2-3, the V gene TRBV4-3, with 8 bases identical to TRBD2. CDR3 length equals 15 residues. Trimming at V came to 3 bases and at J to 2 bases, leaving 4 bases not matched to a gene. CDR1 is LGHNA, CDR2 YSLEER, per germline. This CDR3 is CASSQGLGYTDTQYF. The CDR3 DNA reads TGCGCCAGCAGCCAGGGACTAGGATACACAGATACGCAGTATTTT.

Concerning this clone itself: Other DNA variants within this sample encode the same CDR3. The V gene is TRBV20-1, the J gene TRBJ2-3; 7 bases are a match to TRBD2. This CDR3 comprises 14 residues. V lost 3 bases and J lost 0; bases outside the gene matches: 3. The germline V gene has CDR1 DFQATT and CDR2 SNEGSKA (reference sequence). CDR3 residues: CSASGGLSTDTQYF. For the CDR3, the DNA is TGCAGTGCTAGTGGGGGACTAAGCACAGATACGCAGTATTTT.

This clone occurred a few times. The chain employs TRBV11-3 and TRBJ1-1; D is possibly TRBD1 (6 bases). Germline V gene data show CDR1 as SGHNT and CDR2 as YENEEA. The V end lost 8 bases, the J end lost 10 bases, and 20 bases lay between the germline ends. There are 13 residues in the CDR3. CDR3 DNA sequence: TGTGCCAGCGGATTAGACAGGCTCGCCGGAGCTTTCTTT. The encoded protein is CASGLDRLAGAFF.

The CDR3 reads CASSMKGQGISPLHF. The CDR3 nucleotides read TGTGCCAGTAGTATGAAGGGACAGGGGATTAGTCCCCTCCACTTT. The V gene is TRBV19, the J gene TRBJ1-6; 10 nucleotides align to TRBD1. This CDR3 comprises 15 residues. The V gene's germline CDR1 is LNHDA and CDR2 SQIVND (reference sequence). The trim removed 3 bases at V and 13 bases at J, leaving 9 bases unmatched. The full variable domain, rest sourced from reference TRBV19 and TRBJ1-6, is DGGITQSPKYLFRKEGQNVTLSCEQNLNHDAMYWYRQDPGQGLRLIYYSQIVNDFQKGDIAEGYSVSREKKESFPLTVTSAQKNPTAFYLCASSMKGQGISPLHFGNGTRLTVT.

The CDR3 sequence is CASSMPGDRAYEQYF. DNA of the CDR3: TGTGCCAGTAGTATGCCTGGAGACAGGGCCTACGAGCAGTACTTC. The rearrangement uses TRBV19 and TRBJ2-7; 7 bases are shared with TRBD1. V was clipped by 3 bases and J by 2 bases; unmatched bases: 7. The CDR3 loop spans 15 amino acids. CDR1 is LNHDA and CDR2 is SQIVND in the germline V gene (reference sequence).

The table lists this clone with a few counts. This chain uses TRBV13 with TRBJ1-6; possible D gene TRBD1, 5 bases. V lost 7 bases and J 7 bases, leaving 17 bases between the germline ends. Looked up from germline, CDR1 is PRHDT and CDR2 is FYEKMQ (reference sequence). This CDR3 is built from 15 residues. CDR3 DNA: TGTGCCAGCAAAAGTGAGCGGGGCTCGAATTCACCCCTCCACTTT. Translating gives CASKSERGSNSPLHF.

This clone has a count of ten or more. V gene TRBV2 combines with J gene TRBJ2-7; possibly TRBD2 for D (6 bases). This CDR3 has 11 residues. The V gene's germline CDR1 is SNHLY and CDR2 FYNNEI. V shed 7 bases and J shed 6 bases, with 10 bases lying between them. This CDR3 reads CASTVGGEQYF. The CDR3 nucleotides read TGTGCCAGCACTGTGGGGGGCGAGCAGTACTTC.

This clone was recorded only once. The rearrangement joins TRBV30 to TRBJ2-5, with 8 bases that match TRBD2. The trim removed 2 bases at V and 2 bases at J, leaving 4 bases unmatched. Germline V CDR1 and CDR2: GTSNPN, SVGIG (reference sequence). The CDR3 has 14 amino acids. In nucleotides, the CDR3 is TGTGCCTGGAGTACTAGCGGCCCTCAAGAGACCCAGTACTTC. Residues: CAWSTSGPQETQYF.

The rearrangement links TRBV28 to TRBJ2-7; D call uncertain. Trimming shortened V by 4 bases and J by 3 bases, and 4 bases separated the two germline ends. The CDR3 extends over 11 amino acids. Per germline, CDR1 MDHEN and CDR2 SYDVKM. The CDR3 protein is CASSWSYEQYF. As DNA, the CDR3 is TGTGCCAGCAGTTGGAGCTACGAGCAGTACTTC.